This record concerns one T cell receptor beta chain sequence. This sample is drawn from a study of T cell responses to AZD1222 COVID-19 vaccine. About the research overall: Doses given second, at about 4 or about 12 weeks, were pooled.

The CDR3 is made up of 15 amino acids. The germline CDR1 and CDR2 sequences are PRHDT and FYEKMQ (reference sequence). V shed 5 bases, J shed 4 bases, and the junction held 6 bases outside the gene matches. Assay: immunoSEQ multiplex PCR; the TCRdb copy retains only in-frame clones and omits some. The sample lists about 150,000 clones; over 75% were seen once. The source of this sequence is an adult in good health. The sequenced sample was peripheral blood, obtained on day 0 of AZD1222 vaccination. This chain links TRBV13 with TRBJ1-4; 8 bases agree with TRBD1. The CDR3 DNA is TGTGCCAGCAGCACCAGGACAGGGATTAATGAAAAACTGTTTTTT. It yields the protein CASSTRTGINEKLFF.